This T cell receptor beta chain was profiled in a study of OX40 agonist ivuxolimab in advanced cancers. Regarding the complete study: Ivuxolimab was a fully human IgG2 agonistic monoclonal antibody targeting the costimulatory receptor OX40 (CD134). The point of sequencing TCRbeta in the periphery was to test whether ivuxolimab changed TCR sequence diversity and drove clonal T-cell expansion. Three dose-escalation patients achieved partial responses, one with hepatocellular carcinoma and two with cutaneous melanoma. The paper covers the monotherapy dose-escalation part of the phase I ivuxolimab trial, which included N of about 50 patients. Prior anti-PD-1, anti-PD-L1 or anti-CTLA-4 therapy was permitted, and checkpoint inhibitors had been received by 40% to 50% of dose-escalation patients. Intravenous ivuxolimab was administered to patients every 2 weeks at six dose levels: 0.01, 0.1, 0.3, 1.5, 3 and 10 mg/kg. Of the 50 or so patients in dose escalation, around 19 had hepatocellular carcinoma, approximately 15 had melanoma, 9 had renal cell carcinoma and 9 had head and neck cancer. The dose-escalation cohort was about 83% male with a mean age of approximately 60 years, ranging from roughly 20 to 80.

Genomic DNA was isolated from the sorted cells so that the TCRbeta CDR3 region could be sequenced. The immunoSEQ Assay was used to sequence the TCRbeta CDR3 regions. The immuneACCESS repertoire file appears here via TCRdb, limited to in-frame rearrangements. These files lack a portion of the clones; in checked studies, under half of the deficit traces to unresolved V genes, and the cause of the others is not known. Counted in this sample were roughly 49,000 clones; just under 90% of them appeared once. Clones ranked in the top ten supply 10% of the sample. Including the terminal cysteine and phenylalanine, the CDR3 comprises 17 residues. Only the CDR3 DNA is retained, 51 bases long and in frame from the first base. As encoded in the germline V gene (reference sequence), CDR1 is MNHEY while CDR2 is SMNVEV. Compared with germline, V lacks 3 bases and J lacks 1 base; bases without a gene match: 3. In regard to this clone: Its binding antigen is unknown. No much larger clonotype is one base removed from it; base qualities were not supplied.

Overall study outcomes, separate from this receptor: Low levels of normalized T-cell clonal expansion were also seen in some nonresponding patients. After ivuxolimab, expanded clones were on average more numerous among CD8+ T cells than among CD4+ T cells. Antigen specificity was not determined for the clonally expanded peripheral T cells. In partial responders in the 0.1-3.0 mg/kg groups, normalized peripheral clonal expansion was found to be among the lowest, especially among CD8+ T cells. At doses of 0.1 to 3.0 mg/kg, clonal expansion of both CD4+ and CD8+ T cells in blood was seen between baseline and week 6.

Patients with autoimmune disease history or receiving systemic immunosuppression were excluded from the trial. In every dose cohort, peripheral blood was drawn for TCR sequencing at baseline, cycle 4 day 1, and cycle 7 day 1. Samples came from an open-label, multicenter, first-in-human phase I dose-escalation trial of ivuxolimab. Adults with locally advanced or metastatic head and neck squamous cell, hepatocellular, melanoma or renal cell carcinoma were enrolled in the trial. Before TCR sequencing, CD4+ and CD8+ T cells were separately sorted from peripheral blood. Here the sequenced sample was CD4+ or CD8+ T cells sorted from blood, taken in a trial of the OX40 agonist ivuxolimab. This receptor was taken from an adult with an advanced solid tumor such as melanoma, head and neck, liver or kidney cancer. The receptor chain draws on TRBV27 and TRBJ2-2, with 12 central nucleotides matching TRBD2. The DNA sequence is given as TGTGCCAGCAGTTTCGGACTAGCGGGATTGAACACCGGGGAGCTGTTTTTT. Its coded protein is CASSFGLAGLNTGELFF.